These 3 T cell receptor beta chains share one sample of origin, sequenced in a study of Ad26.COV2.S vaccination and SARS-CoV-2 variants. This table comes from immunoSEQ multiplex PCR, and its TCRdb copy is limited to in-frame clones, with some not included. Of more than 150,000 clones in the sample, roughly nine tenths were seen once. Material: peripheral blood, obtained after recovery from COVID-19. The source of these receptors is a human donor who had recovered from COVID-19.

The rearrangement uses TRBV10-3 and TRBJ1-2; D is unresolved. With 6 bases removed from V and 4 bases from J, the gap between germline ends came to 12 bases. This CDR3 is built from 13 residues. Per the germline V gene, CDR1 is ENHRY and CDR2 is SYGVKD. The CDR3 spells CAISEGGFYGYTF. DNA of the CDR3: TGTGCCATCAGCGAGGGAGGATTCTATGGCTACACCTTC.

V gene TRBV7-9 combines with J gene TRBJ2-1; 15 nucleotides line up with TRBD2. Looked up from germline, CDR1 is SEHNR and CDR2 is FQNEAQ (reference sequence). Germline trimming cut 6 bases from V and 11 bases from J; bases unmatched to any gene: 8. The CDR3 loop spans 15 amino acids. The CDR3 DNA reads as TGTGCCAGCAGTCGGCCGGGACTAGCGGGGGGTCAGCAGTTCTTC. Translated, it gives CASSRPGLAGGQQFF.

The gene calls are TRBV11-2 and TRBJ2-7; D unclear. The germline V gene encodes CDR1 SGHAT and CDR2 FQNNGV. The CDR3 has 15 amino acids. V was cut by 4 bases and J by 6 bases, with 19 bases left in between. CDR3 sequence: CASSSRLTSVGEQYF. CDR3 nucleotide sequence: TGTGCCAGCAGCTCCCGGCTAACGTCGGTTGGCGAGCAGTACTTC.